This T cell receptor beta chain was recovered during a study of Graves' ophthalmopathy and Graves' hyperthyroidism. Germline V CDR1 and CDR2: SGDLS, YYNGEE. CDR3 size: 14 residues. V dropped 3 bases and J dropped 5 bases, with 14 bases sitting between them. Amplifying from RNA transcripts, the study obtained TCR beta CDR3 regions. RT-PCR with HTBI primers came first, then second-round multiplex PCR. Each CDR3 protein is one row after TCRdb ran MiXCR on the multiplex PCR reads. Here the sample spans around 1,200,000 distinct CDR3 sequences, about 40% being singletons. New diagnoses, under 2 months' duration, and ages 18 to 65 characterized the hyperthyroidism patients.

This TCR was recovered from an adult man with Graves' hyperthyroidism. This chain uses TRBV9 with TRBJ2-5, with D uncertain. Material: peripheral blood or thyroid tissue (not recorded which). CDR3 in amino acids: CASSADLLWETQYF. In nucleotides, the CDR3 is TGTGCCAGCAGCGCGGATCTGTTGTGGGAGACCCAGTACTTC.